Following are 27 T cell receptor beta chains from one sample sequenced in a study of CD8 T cells in ankylosing spondylitis. These TCRs' antigens remain unknown. Study outcomes and limitations: There was a TCR beta motif, made of fewer than 10 highly homologous variants, that appeared characteristic of ankylosing spondylitis blood.

TCRdb recomputed calls from the 5' RACE reads with MiXCR, one row per CDR3 protein. The table records approximately 150,000 distinct CDR3 sequences, 17% of them present only once. Source material: blood, either unsorted or a sorted T cell fraction (not recorded which). The source is a male donor with ankylosing spondylitis.

The chain uses TRBV11-2 and TRBJ2-1, with TRBD2 matching 8 bases. This CDR3 comprises 16 residues. The V and J ends lost 5 bases and 8 bases, in that order; junction bases with no gene match: 14. Looked up from germline, CDR1 is SGHAT and CDR2 is FQNNGV. CDR3 nucleotides: TGTGCCAGCAGCGCACCGGGACTAGGGGCTGGGGATGAGCAGTTCTTC. It encodes CASSAPGLGAGDEQFF.

The sample holds a few counts of this clonotype. The chain combines TRBV7-9 with TRBJ2-1, with TRBD2 identical over 11 bases. Losses at the gene ends were 5 bases for V and 8 bases for J; bases not matched to a gene: 11. In germline, CDR1 is SEHNR, CDR2 FQNEAQ (reference sequence). The CDR3 has 16 residues. CDR3 DNA: TGTGCCAGCAGCCCACTAGCGGGAGTGAACGTCTATGAGCAGTTCTTC. Translated, it gives CASSPLAGVNVYEQFF.

This clonotype was detected many times. The chain is built from TRBV9 and TRBJ2-1; D perhaps matches TRBD2 (6 bases). V was trimmed by 3 bases and J by 4 bases, leaving 20 bases between them. CDR1 SGDLS and CDR2 YYNGEE come from the germline V gene. The CDR3 sequence is 17 residues long. DNA for the CDR3: TGTGCCAGCAGCGGATCAAGGACTACCGGGCCATACAATGAGCAGTTCTTC. This translates into CASSGSRTTGPYNEQFF. The full variable domain, in which reference TRBV9 and TRBJ2-1 provide the parts outside the CDR3, is DSGVTQTPKHLITATGQRVTLRCSPRSGDLSVYWYQQSLDQGLQFLIQYYNGEERAKGNILERFSAQQFPDLHSELNLSSLELGDSALYFCASSGSRTTGPYNEQFFGPGTRLTVL.

Only a few counts were recorded for this clonotype. The chain is built from TRBV5-1 and TRBJ2-3; D not resolved. The CDR3 is 14 amino acids. V was cut by 1 base and J by 2 bases, with 8 bases left in between. The germline CDR1 and CDR2 sequences are SGHRS and YFSETQ. CDR3 in amino acids: CASSLSLLTDTQYF. As DNA, the CDR3 is TGCGCCAGCAGCTTGAGTCTTCTCACAGATACGCAGTATTTT. Looking up the rest from reference TRBV5-1 and TRBJ2-3 gives the full variable domain: KAGVTQTPRYLIKTRGQQVTLSCSPISGHRSVSWYQQTPGQGLQFLFEYFSETQRNKGNFPGRFSGRQFSNSRSEMNVSTLELGDSALYLCASSLSLLTDTQYFGPGTRLTVL.

Ten or more counts support this clonotype. The rearrangement uses TRBV12-3 or TRBV12-4 and TRBJ2-7; D not certain. There are 14 residues in the CDR3. Trimming cost V 3 bases and J 3 bases, with 12 bases left between them. CDR3 protein: CASSFRHPNYEQYF. CDR3 DNA sequence: TGTGCCAGCAGTTTTCGGCATCCTAACTACGAGCAGTACTTC.

This clonotype was observed many times. The V call is TRBV24-1, the J call TRBJ2-2; D uncertain. V lost 10 bases to trimming and J lost 2 bases, with 10 bases between them. The germline gives CDR1 KGHDR, CDR2 SFDVKD. The CDR3 is 13 amino acids. The CDR3 region is CATLQANTGELFF. The CDR3 coding sequence is TGTGCCACGCTTCAGGCAAACACCGGGGAGCTGTTTTTT.

This rearrangement joins TRBV7-9 to TRBJ1-2; the match to TRBD1 covers 11 bases. The CDR3 covers 15 residues. V lost 1 base and J lost 8; bases outside the gene matches: 6. Per the germline V gene, CDR1 is SEHNR and CDR2 is FQNEAQ (reference sequence). The CDR3 nucleotides read TGTGCCAGCAGCTTAGTCGGGACAGGGGGTAGCGGCTACACCTTC. Translated, it gives CASSLVGTGGSGYTF.

V is TRBV7-2 and J is TRBJ2-7, with TRBD2 matching over 11 bases. Germline V gene sequence: CDR1 SGHTA, CDR2 FQGNSA. The CDR3 is 15 residues long. The junction had 6 bases not matched to a gene; V was cut back by 4 bases and J by 4 bases. DNA for the CDR3: TGTGCCAGCAGCTCCAGGACTAGCGGGTTATACGAGCAGTACTTC. Its protein is CASSSRTSGLYEQYF.

Only a few counts were recorded for this clonotype. This chain joins TRBV20-1 and TRBJ2-4; D possibly corresponds to TRBD1 (5 bases). Germline assignment: CDR1 DFQATT and CDR2 SNEGSKA (reference sequence). The CDR3 length is 12 residues. Deletions cut 6 bases from V and 7 bases from J, with 13 bases between. CDR3 loop: CSAQPQGNIQYF. CDR3 coding DNA: TGCAGTGCCCAACCCCAGGGTAACATTCAGTACTTC.

The gene calls are TRBV28 and TRBJ2-7; the D gene is possibly TRBD2 (6 bases). Germline loops: CDR1 MDHEN, CDR2 SYDVKM. V was cut by 8 bases and J by 0 bases, with 11 bases left in between. The CDR3 totals 13 residues. The CDR3 region is CASEPEGSYEQYF. CDR3 DNA: TGTGCCAGCGAGCCGGAGGGCTCCTACGAGCAGTACTTC.

This clonotype was seen ten or more times. The chain couples TRBV29-1 to TRBJ1-2; the D gene is possibly TRBD1 (5 bases). Looked up from germline, CDR1 is SQVTM and CDR2 is ANQGSEA. V was shortened by 4 bases and J by 4 bases, with 13 bases between the two germline ends. There are 13 residues in the CDR3. The CDR3 sequence: CSVGTGGFYGYTF. As DNA, the CDR3 is TGCAGCGTTGGAACAGGAGGTTTCTATGGCTACACCTTC.

The chain is built from TRBV6-1 and TRBJ2-7; the match to TRBD1 covers 7 bases. V shed 6 bases and J 6 bases; nucleotides not matched to a gene: 11. Germline CDR1 MNHNS, CDR2 SASEGT. The CDR3 runs to 14 residues. The CDR3 bases are TGTGCCAGCAGACTAGACAGGGATCCCTTCGAGCAGTACTTC. It translates to CASRLDRDPFEQYF.

The chain uses TRBV27 and TRBJ2-2, with 9 bases lining up with TRBD1. CDR3 size: 16 residues. The junction had 11 bases not matched to a gene; V was cut back by 5 bases and J by 7 bases. From germline, CDR1 is MNHEY and CDR2 SMNVEV (reference sequence). CDR3 nucleotides: TGTGCCAGCAGTACGGGGACAGGGCCGGTTCTCGGGGAGCTGTTTTTT. Its translation: CASSTGTGPVLGELFF.

Many counts were recorded for this clonotype. The V call is TRBV12-3 or TRBV12-4, the J call TRBJ2-2; D is possibly TRBD2 (6 bases). Trimming shortened V by 5 bases and J by 8 bases, and 18 bases separated the two germline ends. The length of the CDR3 is 15 residues. Here the CDR3 DNA reads TGTGCCAGCAGTCCCCCGGAGGGGTATACTGGGGAGCTGTTTTTT. Its protein product is CASSPPEGYTGELFF.

This clonotype was counted between two and nine times. J is TRBJ1-1 and V is TRBV29-1; D may be TRBD1 (5 bases). Germline V gives CDR1 SQVTM, CDR2 ANQGSEA. The CDR3 runs 12 residues. Trimming pared 6 bases from V and 7 bases from J, leaving 15 bases between. The CDR3: CSVQARGVEAFF. The CDR3 DNA reads TGCAGCGTACAGGCCCGGGGGGTTGAAGCTTTCTTT.

This clonotype has a handful of counts. V gene TRBV24-1 combines with J gene TRBJ2-2, with TRBD2 matching 8 bases. Germline V CDR1 and CDR2: KGHDR, SFDVKD. The CDR3 runs to 17 residues. Trimming cost V 3 bases and J 5 bases; bases outside gene matches: 10. In DNA form, the CDR3 reads TGTGCCACCAGTGATCAAGCTAGCGGGCTTGGGACCGGGGAGCTGTTTTTT. Its translation is CATSDQASGLGTGELFF.

This clonotype has a handful of counts. This rearrangement joins TRBV27 to TRBJ2-5; possibly TRBD1 for D (5 bases). V shed 5 bases and J shed 3 bases, with 13 bases lying between them. There are 14 residues in the CDR3. The germline V gene encodes CDR1 MNHEY and CDR2 SMNVEV (reference sequence). The CDR3 loop is CASSPGILKETQYF. For the CDR3, the DNA is TGTGCCAGCAGTCCAGGGATCCTAAAAGAGACCCAGTACTTC.

V gene TRBV27 combines with J gene TRBJ2-1, with 14 bases identical to TRBD2. The J segment lost 1 base and the V segment lost 4 bases, leaving 3 bases of the junction unmatched. The CDR3 extends over 17 amino acids. Per germline, CDR1 MNHEY and CDR2 SMNVEV (reference sequence). CDR3: CASSSRLAGGSYNEQFF. The DNA for the CDR3 is TGTGCCAGCAGTTCAAGACTAGCGGGAGGGTCCTACAATGAGCAGTTCTTC.

The rearrangement links TRBV5-5 to TRBJ2-3; D gene ambiguous. The ends were cut back, 0 bases at V and 2 bases at J, with 16 bases in the middle. The CDR3 contains 17 residues. CDR1 and CDR2 from the germline V gene are SGHKS and YYEKEE (reference sequence). The CDR3 DNA reads TGTGCCAGCAGCTTGGCCCCCCCTCTACATCACACAGATACGCAGTATTTT. Amino acids: CASSLAPPLHHTDTQYF.

This clonotype was recorded a few times. The J gene is TRBJ2-5, the V gene TRBV4-1; D is unresolved. In germline, CDR1 is MGHRA, CDR2 YSYEKL. With 4 bases removed from V and 5 bases from J, the gap between germline ends came to 11 bases. CDR3 length: 13 residues. In DNA form, the CDR3 reads TGCGCCAGCAGCCCTGAAAGTGCCGAGACCCAGTACTTC. Protein product: CASSPESAETQYF.

This clonotype occurred a few times. The genes are TRBV6-2 or TRBV6-3 and TRBJ1-1, with a possible D match to TRBD1 (6 bases). The CDR3 totals 13 residues. Trimming left V 6 bases short and J 1 base short, with 9 bases between. Germline V CDR1 and CDR2: MNHEY, SVGEGT. For the CDR3, the DNA is TGTGCCAGCAGGGACAGACAGAACACTGAAGCTTTCTTT. Its protein is CASRDRQNTEAFF.

The V and J genes are TRBV7-6 and TRBJ1-6; perhaps TRBD1 as D (6 bases). The V gene's germline CDR1 is SGHVS and CDR2 FNYEAQ. V dropped 5 bases and J dropped 6 bases, with 11 bases sitting between them. CDR3 size: 14 residues. CDR3 loop: CASSQGQFNSPLHF. The CDR3 region has the DNA TGTGCCAGCAGCCAAGGACAGTTTAATTCACCCCTCCACTTT.

This clonotype was counted only a few times. V and J are TRBV4-1 and TRBJ1-4; D perhaps matches TRBD1 (6 bases). V dropped 1 base and J dropped 0 bases, with 12 bases sitting between them. The length of the CDR3 is 17 residues. Germline V CDR1 and CDR2: MGHRA, YSYEKL. Here the CDR3 reads CASSQVDRQATNEKLFF. In DNA, the CDR3 is TGCGCCAGCAGCCAAGTCGACAGGCAAGCAACTAATGAAAAACTGTTTTTT.

The chain uses TRBV12-3 or TRBV12-4 and TRBJ2-4; D call uncertain. This CDR3 is 11 amino acids long. Trimming cost V 5 bases and J 6 bases, with 5 bases left between them. The CDR3 sequence: CASSPGNIQYF. The CDR3 nucleotides read TGTGCCAGCAGTCCGGGAAACATTCAGTACTTC.

This chain joins TRBV7-9 and TRBJ1-4; perhaps TRBD1 as D (5 bases). Trimming removed 5 bases from V and 4 bases from J, with 14 bases in between. The CDR3 extends over 15 amino acids. The germline gives CDR1 SEHNR, CDR2 FQNEAQ (reference sequence). The CDR3 nucleotides are TGTGCCAGCAGCCAACCGGGACGGGTTAATGAAAAACTGTTTTTT. It yields the protein CASSQPGRVNEKLFF.

The chain carries TRBV9 and TRBJ1-3; tentative D call: TRBD1 (6 bases). V lost 0 bases and J lost 0, with 7 bases in between. Per germline, CDR1 SGDLS and CDR2 YYNGEE. CDR3 length: 15 residues. The CDR3 region is CASSVGGGSGNTIYF. CDR3 DNA sequence: TGTGCCAGCAGCGTAGGAGGGGGCTCTGGAAACACCATATATTTT.

This clonotype has a handful of counts. The DNA of the CDR3 is TGTGCCAGCAGTTTAGGGACTAGCGGGTCGGGGGAGCAGTACTTC. Translated: CASSLGTSGSGEQYF. This chain links TRBV27 with TRBJ2-7, with 12 bases lining up with TRBD2. The CDR3 has 15 residues. After removal of 2 bases from V and 7 bases from J, the junction contained 6 bases not matched to a gene. CDR1 is MNHEY and CDR2 is SMNVEV in the germline V gene (reference sequence).